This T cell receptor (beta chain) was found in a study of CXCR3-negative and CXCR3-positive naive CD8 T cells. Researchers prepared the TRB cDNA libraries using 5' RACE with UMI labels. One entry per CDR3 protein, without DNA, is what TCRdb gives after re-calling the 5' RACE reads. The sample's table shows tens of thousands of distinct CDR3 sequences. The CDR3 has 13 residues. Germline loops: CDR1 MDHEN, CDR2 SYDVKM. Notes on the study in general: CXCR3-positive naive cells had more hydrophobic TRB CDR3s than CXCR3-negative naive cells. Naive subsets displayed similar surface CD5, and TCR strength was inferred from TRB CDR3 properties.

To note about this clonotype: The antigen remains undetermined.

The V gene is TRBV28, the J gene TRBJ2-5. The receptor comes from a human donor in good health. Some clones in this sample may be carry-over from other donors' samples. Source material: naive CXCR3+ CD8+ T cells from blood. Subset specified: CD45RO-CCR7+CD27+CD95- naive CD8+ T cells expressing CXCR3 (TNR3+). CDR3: CASSLYLEETQYF.